The 8 T cell receptor beta chains presented below share a single source sample, sequenced in a study of blood T cell repertoires in COVID-19. Produced via immunoSEQ multiplex PCR; TCRdb's table is partial and in-frame only. The sample lists around 200,000 clones; around 85% were seen once. Sequenced input: peripheral blood. The receptors originated from a woman in her forties or fifties with acute or convalescent COVID-19.

The V gene is TRBV19, the J gene TRBJ2-7, with 10 bases lining up with TRBD1. Per the germline V gene, CDR1 is LNHDA and CDR2 is SQIVND (reference sequence). After removal of 6 bases from V and 6 bases from J, the junction contained 5 bases not matched to a gene. The CDR3 consists of 13 residues. Written as DNA, the CDR3 is TGTGCCAGTAGCTTGGGACAGGGGCTCGAGCAGTACTTC. It codes for CASSLGQGLEQYF. The full variable domain, completed using reference TRBV19 and TRBJ2-7, is DGGITQSPKYLFRKEGQNVTLSCEQNLNHDAMYWYRQDPGQGLRLIYYSQIVNDFQKGDIAEGYSVSREKKESFPLTVTSAQKNPTAFYLCASSLGQGLEQYFGPGTRLTVT.

CDR3 sequence (DNA): TGTGCCAGCAGCTTGTTCAGGGGTACTGAAGCTTTCTTT. Translation gives CASSLFRGTEAFF. V and J are TRBV5-6 and TRBJ1-1; maybe TRBD1 (6 bases). Deletions cut 1 base from V and 5 bases from J, with 9 bases between. The CDR3 is made up of 13 amino acids. Germline lookup yields CDR1 SGHDT and CDR2 YYEEEE.

CDR3 bases: TGCGCCAGCAGTAAGAAGCCGCGGGGAGATACGCAGTATTTT. This gives the protein CASSKKPRGDTQYF. J is TRBJ2-3 and V is TRBV10-1, with D perhaps TRBD2 (6 bases). With 5 bases removed from V and 5 bases from J, the gap between germline ends came to 14 bases. CDR1 is WNHNN and CDR2 is SYGVQD in the germline V gene (reference sequence). CDR3 length: 14 residues.

V usage is TRBV4-1 and J usage is TRBJ1-1; D perhaps matches TRBD1 (5 bases). Deletions cut 1 base from V and 5 bases from J, with 11 bases between. The CDR3 totals 14 residues. Germline-derived CDR1 and CDR2 are MGHRA and YSYEKL. This chain's CDR3 is CASSQGSAGTEAFF. In DNA form, the CDR3 reads TGCGCCAGCAGCCAAGGATCCGCAGGGACTGAAGCTTTCTTT.

Only one count was recorded for this clone. The chain combines TRBV19 with TRBJ2-7; possible D gene TRBD1, 6 bases. The V end was cut by 6 bases, the J end by 3 bases, with 21 bases between. The CDR3 totals 16 residues. Germline loops: CDR1 LNHDA, CDR2 SQIVND (reference sequence). In nucleotides, the CDR3 is TGTGCCAGTAGCGGAGTAATGGGGACATCTAACTACGAGCAGTACTTC. Its protein product is CASSGVMGTSNYEQYF.

The chain joins TRBV12-5 to TRBJ2-1; D is ambiguous. CDR1 and CDR2 from the germline V gene are LGHNT and FRNRAP. This CDR3 spans 12 amino acids. V lost 5 bases and J 5 bases, leaving 7 bases between the germline ends. The CDR3 sequence is CASGTTNNEQFF. In nucleotides, the CDR3 is TGTGCTAGTGGTACAACAAACAATGAGCAGTTCTTC. The full variable domain, in which reference TRBV12-5 and TRBJ2-1 provide the parts outside the CDR3, is DARVTQTPRHKVTEMGQEVTMRCQPILGHNTVFWYRQTMMQGLELLAYFRNRAPLDDSGMPKDRFSAEMPDATLATLKIQPSEPRDSAVYFCASGTTNNEQFFGPGTRLTVL.

The CDR3: CASRVPTGDDLAGYTF. The CDR3 bases are TGTGCCAGCAGGGTACCTACAGGGGATGATTTAGCTGGCTACACCTTC. This chain joins TRBV5-4 and TRBJ1-2, with 7 positions matching TRBD1. Germline V gene sequence: CDR1 SGHNT, CDR2 YYREEE (reference sequence). The V segment lost 5 bases and the J segment 7 bases; nucleotides outside the gene matches: 17. This CDR3 has 16 residues.

The chain employs TRBV28 and TRBJ2-5, with 8 bases that match TRBD1. Germline lookup yields CDR1 MDHEN and CDR2 SYDVKM. With V trimmed by 5 bases and J by 2 bases, 16 bases remained unmatched. CDR3 length: 18 amino acids. In nucleotides, the CDR3 is TGTGCCAGCAGTCCCTACCCCCGCGTGACAGGGGTTCAAGAGACCCAGTACTTC. Its protein product is CASSPYPRVTGVQETQYF.